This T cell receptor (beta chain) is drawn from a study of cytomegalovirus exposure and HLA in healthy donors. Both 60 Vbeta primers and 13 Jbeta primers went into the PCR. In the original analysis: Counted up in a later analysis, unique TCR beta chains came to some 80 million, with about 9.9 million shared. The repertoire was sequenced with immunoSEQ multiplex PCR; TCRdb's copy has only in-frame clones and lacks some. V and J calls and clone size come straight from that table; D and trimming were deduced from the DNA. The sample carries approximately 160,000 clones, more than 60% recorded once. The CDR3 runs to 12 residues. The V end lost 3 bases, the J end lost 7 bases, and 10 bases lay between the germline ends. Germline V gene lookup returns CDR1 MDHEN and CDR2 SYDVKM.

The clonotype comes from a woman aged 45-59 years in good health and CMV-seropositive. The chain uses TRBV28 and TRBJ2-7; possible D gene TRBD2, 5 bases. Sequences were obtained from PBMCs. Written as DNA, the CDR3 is TGTGCCAGCAGTTTCGGGGTAGAGGAGCAGTACTTC. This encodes CASSFGVEEQYF.